This T cell receptor beta chain emerged from a study of OX40 agonist ivuxolimab in advanced cancers. With respect to the entire study: The costimulatory receptor OX40 (CD134) was targeted by ivuxolimab, a fully human IgG2 agonistic monoclonal antibody. Intravenous ivuxolimab was administered to patients every 2 weeks at six dose levels: 0.01, 0.1, 0.3, 1.5, 3 and 10 mg/kg. Of the approximately 50 patients in dose escalation, 19 had hepatocellular carcinoma, some 15 had melanoma, 9 had renal cell carcinoma and 9 had head and neck cancer. In the dose-escalation cohort, over 65% of patients were male, and the mean age was approximately 60 years, with a range of roughly 20 to 80. Prior anti-PD-1, anti-PD-L1 or anti-CTLA-4 therapy was permitted, and checkpoint inhibitors had been received by about 44% of dose-escalation patients. Partial responses were achieved by three dose-escalation patients, of whom one had hepatocellular carcinoma and two had cutaneous melanoma. The purpose of peripheral TCRbeta sequencing was to test whether ivuxolimab changed TCR sequence diversity and led to clonal T-cell expansion. The monotherapy dose-escalation portion (N of about 47 patients) of the phase I ivuxolimab trial is reported in the paper. The full study reports these points: After ivuxolimab, more expanded clones were found on average in CD8+ T cells than in CD4+ T cells. Which antigens the clonally expanded peripheral T cells were specific for was not determined. Partial responders in the 0.1-3.0 mg/kg groups had among the lowest normalized peripheral clonal expansion, especially among CD8+ T cells. At doses of 0.1 to 3.0 mg/kg, clonal expansion of both CD4+ and CD8+ T cells in blood was seen between baseline and week 6. Low levels of normalized T-cell clonal expansion were also seen in some patients who did not respond.

About this clone: This clone's antigen is unknown. No much larger clone exists at a distance of one base, and base qualities are not known.

The CDR1 and CDR2 encoded by the germline V gene (reference sequence) are SEHNR and FQNEAQ. From its cysteine to its phenylalanine, the CDR3 spans 13 amino acids. The read is trimmed to its CDR3 DNA, 39 bases read in frame from base 1. V is cut by 5 bases and J by 3 bases, and the space between the germline ends is 11 bases. Patients with a history of autoimmune disease or receiving systemic immunosuppression were excluded from the trial. In every dose cohort, peripheral blood was drawn for TCR sequencing at baseline, cycle 4 day 1, and cycle 7 day 1. The samples were drawn from a first-in-human, open-label, multicenter phase I dose-escalation trial of ivuxolimab. Adults with locally advanced or metastatic melanoma, renal cell, hepatocellular, or head and neck squamous cell carcinoma were enrolled in the trial. Before TCR sequencing, CD4+ and CD8+ T cells were separately sorted from peripheral blood.

For sequencing of the TCRbeta CDR3 region, genomic DNA was extracted from the sorted cells. TCRbeta CDR3 regions were sequenced using the immunoSEQ Assay. TCRdb provides this immuneACCESS table in a form limited to in-frame rearrangements. Some clones are lacking; in checked studies, under half of them reflect an unresolved V gene, and why the rest are absent is not known. This sample lists about 96,000 clones; about 80% were detected once. Around 5.5% of the sample is taken by the ten largest. Recombination connected TRBV7-9 to TRBJ2-7; no D segment can be confidently identified. This TCR came from an adult with an advanced solid tumor such as melanoma, head and neck, liver or kidney cancer. The material was CD4+ or CD8+ T cells sorted from blood, obtained in a trial of the OX40 agonist ivuxolimab. DNA sequence: TGTGCCAGCAGCCCCGAGACCAGCTACGAGCAGTACTTC. Protein translation: CASSPETSYEQYF.